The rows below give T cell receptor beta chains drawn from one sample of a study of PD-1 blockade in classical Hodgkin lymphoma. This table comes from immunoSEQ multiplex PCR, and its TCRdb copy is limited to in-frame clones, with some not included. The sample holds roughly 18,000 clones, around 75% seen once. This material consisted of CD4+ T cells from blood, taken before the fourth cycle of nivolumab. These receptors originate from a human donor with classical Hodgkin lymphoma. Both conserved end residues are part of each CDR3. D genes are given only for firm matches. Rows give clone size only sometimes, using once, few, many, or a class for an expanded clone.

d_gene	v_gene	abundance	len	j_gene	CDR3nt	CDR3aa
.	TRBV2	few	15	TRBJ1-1	TGTGCCAGCAGTGAAGAGCTCGCGGTGGGCACTGAAGCTTTCTTT	CASSEELAVGTEAFF
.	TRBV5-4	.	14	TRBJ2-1	TGTGCCAGCAGCAACGGACGGTCTCGGGATGAGCAGTTCTTC	CASSNGRSRDEQFF
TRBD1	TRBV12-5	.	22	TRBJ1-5	TGTGCTAGTGTTCTAAAAAGCGGACAGGGGGCCCTTACCGAGGTAAAAAATCAGCCCCAGCATTTT	CASVLKSGQGALTEVKNQPQHF
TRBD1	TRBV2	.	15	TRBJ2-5	TGTGCCAGCAGTGGGACAGGGTTCGTTAAAGAGACCCAGTACTTC	CASSGTGFVKETQYF
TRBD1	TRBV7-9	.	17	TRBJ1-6	TGTGCCAGCAGATCCAGACAGGGGGCCCCCTATAATTCACCCCTCCACTTT	CASRSRQGAPYNSPLHF
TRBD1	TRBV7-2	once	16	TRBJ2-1	TGTGCCAGCAGGACAACCCGGGGACAGGGCTACAATGAGCAGTTCTTC	CASRTTRGQGYNEQFF
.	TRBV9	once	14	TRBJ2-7	TGTGCCAGCAGCCGTGGGCAGAATTCGCCCGAGCAGTACTTC	CASSRGQNSPEQYF
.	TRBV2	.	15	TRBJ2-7	TGTGCCAGCAGTAAAATTACAGGGTTGGACTACGAGCAGTACTTC	CASSKITGLDYEQYF
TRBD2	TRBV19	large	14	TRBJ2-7	TGTGCCAGTAGTATCGGGCTAGCGGGAGTTGAGCAGTACTTC	CASSIGLAGVEQYF
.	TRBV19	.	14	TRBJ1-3	TGTGCCAGTAGTATCCTGGGTGCTGGAAACACCATATATTTT	CASSILGAGNTIYF